This T cell receptor (beta chain) was captured by sequencing in a study of cytomegalovirus exposure and HLA in healthy donors. Between the trimmed V and J ends, which lost 0 bases and 1 base, there was a span of 11 bases. There are 17 residues in the CDR3. CDR1 and CDR2 from the germline V gene are SGDLS and YYNGEE. Measured with immunoSEQ multiplex PCR; TCRdb has only the in-frame clones, and not every one. This sample has 250,000 to 350,000 clones, with approximately 88% found just once. Study conclusions and caveats: Researchers counted 180 or so TCR beta chains as cytomegalovirus-associated. The classifier was said to identify cytomegalovirus status with high specificity and sensitivity.

Comments on this clone: The antigen is unknown.

The source is a man in his thirties or forties in good health and CMV-seronegative. The chain joins TRBV9 to TRBJ2-6; the D is unclear. Sequenced input: PBMCs. The CDR3 region has the DNA TGTGCCAGCAGCGTAGACCCTTGGCCTTCTGGGGCCAACGTCCTGACTTTC. This translates into CASSVDPWPSGANVLTF. The full variable domain, its missing parts supplied by reference TRBV9 and TRBJ2-6, is DSGVTQTPKHLITATGQRVTLRCSPRSGDLSVYWYQQSLDQGLQFLIQYYNGEERAKGNILERFSAQQFPDLHSELNLSSLELGDSALYFCASSVDPWPSGANVLTFGAGSRLTVL.